This TCR beta chain was identified in a study of human T cells and chemical hapten exposure. For the study at large: Each patch test put 0.01% DPC on the upper back, and results were read at 6 days. Study observations and caveats: Patch test score was positively correlated with the counts of PT1 expanded TCRs.

One entry per CDR3 protein results from TCRdb running MiXCR on the RACE reads. The sample holds 350,000 or so distinct CDR3 sequences, under 9% seen once. This clonotype was seen only a few times. Its cognate antigen is unknown. Documented time point: patch test 1, 2 weeks after DPC sensitization. Noted treatment: therapeutic diphenylcyclopropenone sensitization with weekly scalp DPC. The sequence derives from a woman aged 18 to 35 with alopecia areata. Some clones in this sample may be carry-over from other donors' samples. Sequencing was performed on whole blood, taken in connection with sensitization to the hapten diphenylcyclopropenone (DPC).

CDR3 DNA: TGTGCCAGCAGCATAGGACAGAGTTACGGCTACACCTTC. Translation gives CASSIGQSYGYTF. This sequence joins TRBV5-4 and TRBJ1-2; D is possibly TRBD1 (6 bases). Germline V CDR1 and CDR2: SGHNT, YYREEE (reference sequence). The CDR3 has 13 amino acids. V was cut by 4 bases and J by 8 bases, with 15 bases left in between.